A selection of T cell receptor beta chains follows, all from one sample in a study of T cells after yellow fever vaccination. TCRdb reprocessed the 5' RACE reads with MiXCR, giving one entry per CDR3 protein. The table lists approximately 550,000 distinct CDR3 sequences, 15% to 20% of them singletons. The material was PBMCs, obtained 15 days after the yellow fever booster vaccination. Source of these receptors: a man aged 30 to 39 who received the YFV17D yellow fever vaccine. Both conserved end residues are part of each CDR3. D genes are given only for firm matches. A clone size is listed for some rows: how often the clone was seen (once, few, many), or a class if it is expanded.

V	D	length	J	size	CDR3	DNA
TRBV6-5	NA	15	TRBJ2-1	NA	CASSLTGLYLNEQFF	TGTGCCAGCAGTTTGACAGGCCTATATCTCAATGAGCAGTTCTTC
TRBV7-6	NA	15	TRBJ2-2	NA	CASSLVQGSTGELFF	TGTGCCAGCAGCTTAGTACAGGGCTCCACCGGGGAGCTGTTTTTT
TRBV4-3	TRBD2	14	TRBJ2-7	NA	CASSVAAGNYEQYF	TGCGCCAGCAGCGTGGCAGCGGGGAACTACGAGCAGTACTTC
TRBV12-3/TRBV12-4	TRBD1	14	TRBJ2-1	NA	CASRILTGVNEQFF	TGTGCCAGCAGAATACTCACAGGGGTCAATGAGCAGTTCTTC
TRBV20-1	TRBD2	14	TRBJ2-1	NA	CSAMRTSGHNEQFF	TGCAGTGCTATGAGGACTAGCGGACACAATGAGCAGTTCTTC
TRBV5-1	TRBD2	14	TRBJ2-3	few	CASSVGTRGDTQYF	TGCGCCAGCAGCGTCGGGACTAGGGGAGATACGCAGTATTTT
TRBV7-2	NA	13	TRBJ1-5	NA	CASSLAAWEPQHF	TGTGCCAGCAGCTTAGCAGCTTGGGAGCCCCAGCATTTT
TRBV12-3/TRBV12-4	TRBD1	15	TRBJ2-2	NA	CASSGRQGGTGELFF	TGTGCCAGCAGTGGGAGACAGGGGGGAACCGGGGAGCTGTTTTTT
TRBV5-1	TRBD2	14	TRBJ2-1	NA	CASRAGPMLSEQFF	TGCGCCAGCAGAGCGGGACCAATGTTAAGTGAGCAGTTCTTC
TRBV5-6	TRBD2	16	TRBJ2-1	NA	CASSYRTSGRMSEQFF	TGTGCCAGCAGCTATCGGACTAGCGGGAGGATGAGTGAGCAGTTCTTC
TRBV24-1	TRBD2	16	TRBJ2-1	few	CATSDPGSAGENEQFF	TGTGCCACCAGTGACCCAGGGTCAGCGGGAGAGAATGAGCAGTTCTTC
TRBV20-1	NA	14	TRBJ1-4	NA	CSARPAGLNEKLFF	TGCAGTGCTAGGCCAGCGGGGCTTAATGAAAAACTGTTTTTT
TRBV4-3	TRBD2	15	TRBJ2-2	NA	CASSQSGRAPGELFF	TGCGCCAGCAGCCAATCTGGGAGGGCCCCTGGGGAGCTGTTTTTT
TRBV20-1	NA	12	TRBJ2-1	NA	CSVGGIYNEQFF	TGCAGTGTCGGCGGGATCTACAATGAGCAGTTCTTC
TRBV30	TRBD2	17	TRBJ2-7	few	CAWRKLAGTLGAYEQYF	TGTGCCTGGAGGAAACTAGCGGGAACATTAGGGGCCTACGAGCAGTACTTC
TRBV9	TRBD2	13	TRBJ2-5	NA	CASSAGLEETQYF	TGTGCCAGCAGCGCCGGACTAGAAGAGACCCAGTACTTC
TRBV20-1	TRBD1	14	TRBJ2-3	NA	CSADRGLGTDTQYF	TGCAGTGCTGACAGGGGGCTGGGCACAGATACGCAGTATTTT
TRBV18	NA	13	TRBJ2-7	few	CASSLQGTLEQYF	TGTGCCAGCTCCCTCCAGGGGACCCTGGAGCAGTACTTC
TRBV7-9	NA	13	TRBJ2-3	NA	CASSFGGPDTQYF	TGTGCCAGCAGCTTCGGGGGGCCAGATACGCAGTATTTT
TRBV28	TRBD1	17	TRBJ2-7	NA	CASSQETGDPSVYEQYF	TGTGCCAGCAGTCAGGAAACAGGGGATCCCTCCGTCTACGAGCAGTACTTC
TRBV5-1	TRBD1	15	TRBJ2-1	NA	CASSFPGQGANEQFF	TGCGCCAGCAGCTTCCCGGGACAGGGGGCGAATGAGCAGTTCTTC
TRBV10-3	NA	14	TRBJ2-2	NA	CAISESQNYGELFF	TGTGCCATCAGTGAGTCTCAGAACTACGGGGAGCTGTTTTTT
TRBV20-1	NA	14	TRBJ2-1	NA	CSASDLSSYNEQFF	TGCAGTGCTAGCGACCTGAGCTCCTACAATGAGCAGTTCTTC
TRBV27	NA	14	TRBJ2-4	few	CASSLQGTRNIQYF	TGTGCCAGCAGTTTACAGGGGACGCGAAACATTCAGTACTTC
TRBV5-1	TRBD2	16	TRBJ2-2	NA	CASSLAGTSGTGELFF	TGCGCCAGCAGCTTGGCCGGGACTAGCGGCACCGGGGAGCTGTTTTTT
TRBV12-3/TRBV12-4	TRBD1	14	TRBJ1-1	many	CASSRTGLNTEAFF	TGTGCCAGCAGCCGGACAGGGCTGAACACTGAAGCTTTCTTT
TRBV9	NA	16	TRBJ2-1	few	CASSVVHGVSYNEQFF	TGTGCCAGCAGCGTAGTCCATGGAGTCTCCTACAATGAGCAGTTCTTC
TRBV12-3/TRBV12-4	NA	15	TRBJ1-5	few	CASSYTGRGNQPQHF	TGTGCCAGCAGCTATACAGGTCGGGGCAATCAGCCCCAGCATTTT
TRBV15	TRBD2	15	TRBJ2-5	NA	CATSRDTLAGETQYF	TGTGCCACCAGCAGAGATACCCTAGCGGGGGAGACCCAGTACTTC
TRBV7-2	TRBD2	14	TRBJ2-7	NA	CASSRYPGGYEQYF	TGTGCCAGCAGCAGATACCCGGGGGGTTACGAGCAGTACTTC
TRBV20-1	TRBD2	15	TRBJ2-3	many	CSASRAAGGGDTQYF	TGCAGTGCTAGCCGGGCAGCGGGAGGAGGGGATACGCAGTATTTT
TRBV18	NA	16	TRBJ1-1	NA	CASSPGPTVQNTEAFF	TGTGCCAGCTCACCAGGGCCGACAGTGCAGAACACTGAAGCTTTCTTT
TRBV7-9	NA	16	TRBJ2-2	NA	CASSRWGGLNTGELFF	TGTGCCAGCAGCCGTTGGGGCGGTCTGAACACCGGGGAGCTGTTTTTT
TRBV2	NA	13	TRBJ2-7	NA	CASRRWPPYEQYF	TGTGCCAGCAGGCGTTGGCCTCCCTACGAGCAGTACTTC
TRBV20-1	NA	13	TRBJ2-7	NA	CSVGTGFAYEQYF	TGCAGTGTGGGTACGGGGTTCGCCTACGAGCAGTACTTC
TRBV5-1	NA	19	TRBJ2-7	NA	CASSLGGAGSRDVPYEQYF	TGCGCCAGCAGCTTGGGAGGGGCCGGGTCCCGAGACGTCCCCTACGAGCAGTACTTC
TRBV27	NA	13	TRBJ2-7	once	CASSLGGTGEQYF	TGTGCCAGCAGCCTCGGAGGGACCGGGGAGCAGTACTTC
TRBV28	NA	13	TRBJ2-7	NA	CASRSPGLDEQYF	TGTGCCAGCAGATCTCCGGGGCTCGACGAGCAGTACTTC
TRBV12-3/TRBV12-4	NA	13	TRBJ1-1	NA	CASSEGRPSEAFF	TGTGCCAGCAGTGAGGGGAGACCGTCTGAAGCTTTCTTT
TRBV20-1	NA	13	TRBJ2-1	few	CSARDTGPNEQFF	TGCAGTGCTAGAGATACGGGGCCGAATGAGCAGTTCTTC